Below, one T cell receptor beta chain is given with its context. What it binds is unknown. The sample is drawn from a study of cytomegalovirus exposure and HLA in healthy donors. For the study at large: Among the 398 donors who were genotyped, roughly 86% fell in the genetic ancestry cluster that is associated with self-reported Caucasian donors.

Study findings and constraints: Overall, roughly 150 TCR beta chains were annotated as cytomegalovirus-associated. Segments of the TCR beta V type were, in most cases, productive about 90% or about 30% of the time in an earlier analysis. Prediction of most subjects' HLA-A and HLA-B alleles by TCR beta sequences was reportedly accurate.

The PCR employed 60 Vbeta primers together with 13 Jbeta primers. The assay was immunoSEQ multiplex PCR, and TCRdb's table has in-frame clones only and misses some. The data show about 32,000 clones, and the top ten clones hold around 4.5%. The CDR3 contains 15 residues. The V end lost 0 bases, the J end lost 0 bases, and 7 bases lay between the germline ends. Germline CDR1 is SGDLS and CDR2 is YYNGEE. The gene calls are TRBV9 and TRBJ1-5; perhaps TRBD1 as D (6 bases). Sequenced: PBMCs. The clonotype comes from a female donor in good health and CMV-seronegative. CDR3 coding DNA: TGTGCCAGCAGCGTAGCAGGGGATAGCAATCAGCCCCAGCATTTT. Translation: CASSVAGDSNQPQHF.